This TCR beta chain was obtained from a study of human T cells and chemical hapten exposure. As to time point: patch test 3, about 24 weeks after DPC sensitization. Treatment denoted: therapeutic diphenylcyclopropenone sensitization with weekly scalp DPC. V shed 5 bases, J shed 0 bases, and the junction held 17 bases outside the gene matches. This CDR3 contains 21 residues. From germline, CDR1 is ENHRY and CDR2 SYGVKD. TCRdb recomputed calls from the RACE reads with MiXCR, one row per CDR3 protein. Of 25,000 to 35,000 distinct CDR3 sequences listed, over 4.5% are singletons. Study results and caveats: TCRs exceeding a frequency of 1 in 1000 stayed unchanged under DPC sensitization. Donors, who had alopecia, may show an immune response that differs from healthy people's.

The table lists this clonotype with many counts. Its antigen is not identified. Sample: whole blood, taken in connection with sensitization to the hapten diphenylcyclopropenone (DPC). The clonotype comes from a man aged 25-45 years with alopecia areata. Some clones in this sample may be carry-over from other donors' samples. V usage is TRBV10-3 and J usage is TRBJ1-3, with 12 bases that match TRBD1. The CDR3 DNA sequence: TGTGCCATCAGTCCGGGACAGGGGGCCGCGGGCCGTGAGGACTCTGGAAACACCATATATTTT. This encodes CAISPGQGAAGREDSGNTIYF.